Listed below are T cell receptor beta chains from one sample, sequenced in a study of T-cell memory formation after mild COVID-19. Each CDR3 protein gets one entry after TCRdb re-called the 5' RACE reads with MiXCR. The data hold around 250,000 distinct CDR3 sequences, with approximately 9% observed a single time. Sample: PBMCs or a T cell subset sorted from them (not recorded which). The source of these receptors is a man younger than 35 who had mild COVID-19 (a few samples of this study predate the infection). Cell type and time point are not known. CDR3s include the opening cysteine and the closing phenylalanine or tryptophan. The order of the fields is J gene, D gene, clone size, V gene, CDR3 protein, CDR3 DNA. The D gene is left open where the match is weak. Size values are once, few and many counts, or a class for expanded clones, and some rows have none.

TRBJ1-1 NA NA TRBV20-1 CSARQGLGGNTEAFF TGCAGTGCCAGACAAGGCCTAGGGGGGAACACTGAAGCTTTCTTT
TRBJ1-4 NA few TRBV5-1 CASTGGFQEEKLFF TGCGCCAGCACAGGAGGGTTCCAGGAGGAAAAACTGTTTTTT
TRBJ2-7 TRBD2 few TRBV3-1 CASSPGGSGGDEQYF TGTGCCAGCAGTCCCGGGGGTAGCGGGGGTGACGAGCAGTACTTC
TRBJ1-4 NA few TRBV28 CASSSNPRDGANEKLFF TGTGCCAGCAGTTCCAACCCTCGGGACGGGGCTAATGAAAAACTGTTTTTT
TRBJ1-2 NA NA TRBV5-1 CASSSDIAGGYTF TGCGCCAGCAGCTCGGACATAGCGGGTGGCTACACCTTC
TRBJ1-5 NA NA TRBV10-3 CAISVEGGQPQHF TGTGCCATCAGTGTAGAGGGAGGTCAGCCCCAGCATTTT
TRBJ1-1 TRBD1 few TRBV4-3 CASSQLQGLSTEAFF TGCGCCAGCAGCCAGTTACAGGGGTTGAGCACTGAAGCTTTCTTT
TRBJ2-6 TRBD1 many TRBV12-3/TRBV12-4 CASRGTDGANVLTF TGTGCCAGCAGGGGGACAGACGGGGCCAACGTCCTGACTTTC
TRBJ2-6 NA few TRBV7-9 CASRSDARRGSGANVLTF TGTGCCAGCAGGTCCGACGCCAGACGGGGCTCTGGGGCCAACGTCCTGACTTTC
TRBJ2-4 TRBD1 few TRBV14 CASSQNMGQGIVNIQYF TGTGCCAGCAGCCAAAATATGGGACAGGGAATCGTTAACATTCAGTACTTC
TRBJ2-3 TRBD1 many TRBV29-1 CSVCLGSRGQGTDTQYF TGCAGCGTCTGCCTCGGGTCCAGGGGACAGGGCACAGATACGCAGTATTTT
TRBJ1-1 NA few TRBV28 CASSPHGNTEAFF TGTGCCAGCTCACCTCACGGGAACACTGAAGCTTTCTTT
TRBJ2-4 TRBD1 many TRBV6-1 CASSDHFRDREFGNIQYF TGTGCCAGCAGTGACCATTTCCGGGACAGGGAGTTCGGAAACATTCAGTACTTC
TRBJ1-6 TRBD1 NA TRBV3-1 CASSPGTDNNSPLHF TGTGCCAGCAGCCCCGGGACAGACAATAATTCACCCCTCCACTTT
TRBJ1-1 TRBD1 NA TRBV15 CATSRGQGGSTEAFF TGTGCCACCAGCAGAGGACAGGGAGGGAGTACTGAAGCTTTCTTT
TRBJ1-1 NA many TRBV5-1 CASSATGVGYTEAFF TGCGCCAGCAGCGCGACGGGGGTTGGATACACTGAAGCTTTCTTT
TRBJ1-3 TRBD1 NA TRBV7-9 CASSFSGGTGNTIYF TGTGCCAGCAGCTTTTCAGGGGGGACTGGAAACACCATATATTTT
TRBJ1-1 NA few TRBV18 CASSPPGKKDTEAFF TGTGCCAGCTCACCACCTGGGAAAAAGGACACTGAAGCTTTCTTT
TRBJ2-1 NA few TRBV6-2/TRBV6-3 CASRPPTASSYNEQFF TGTGCCAGCAGACCCCCGACTGCAAGCTCCTACAATGAGCAGTTCTTC
TRBJ2-3 NA NA TRBV7-9 CASRVTRFGTDTQYF TGTGCCAGCAGAGTAACGAGGTTCGGGACAGATACGCAGTATTTT
TRBJ1-1 NA NA TRBV20-1 CSVGENTEAFF TGCAGTGTAGGGGAGAACACTGAAGCTTTCTTT
TRBJ1-6 NA few TRBV4-3 CASSLGRYNSPLHF TGCGCCAGCAGCTTGGGACGGTATAATTCACCCCTCCACTTT
TRBJ2-3 TRBD2 NA TRBV6-5 CASRRTSGGAHTDAQYF TGTGCCAGCAGGCGGACTAGCGGGGGGGCCCACACAGATGCGCAGTATTTT
TRBJ1-5 NA NA TRBV27 CASCMGSNQPQHF TGTGCCAGCTGTATGGGCAGCAATCAGCCCCAGCATTTT
TRBJ1-5 NA NA TRBV11-2 CASSFRDNQPQHF TGTGCCAGCAGCTTTCGCGACAATCAGCCCCAGCATTTT
TRBJ2-7 NA NA TRBV5-1 CASSLGDTVGGEQYF TGCGCCAGCAGCTTGGGGGACACCGTAGGGGGCGAGCAGTACTTC
TRBJ2-2 NA few TRBV27 CASRIRGGATTGELFF TGTGCCAGCAGAATAAGGGGGGGGGCGACCACCGGGGAGCTGTTTTTT
TRBJ2-5 NA NA TRBV4-1 CASSPVGRQARETQYF TGCGCCAGCAGCCCCGTAGGGAGGCAGGCTCGCGAGACCCAGTACTTC
TRBJ2-5 NA NA TRBV7-2 CASSFNSQETQYF TGTGCCAGCAGCTTTAACAGCCAAGAGACCCAGTACTTC
TRBJ2-2 TRBD1 few TRBV10-3 CAISRDRDGGELFF TGTGCCATCAGCCGGGACAGGGATGGCGGGGAGCTGTTTTTT
TRBJ1-1 NA many TRBV5-1 CASSLVAGEAFF TGCGCCAGCAGCTTGGTAGCGGGTGAAGCTTTCTTT
TRBJ1-6 TRBD1 NA TRBV6-1 CASSESPGQGNSPLHF TGTGCCAGCAGTGAAAGTCCGGGACAGGGTAATTCACCCCTCCACTTT
TRBJ1-6 TRBD1 few TRBV6-1 CASGVDRGRALHF TGTGCCAGCGGGGTGGACAGGGGGAGAGCCCTCCACTTT
TRBJ1-5 NA NA TRBV6-6 CASSYLGTQHF TGTGCCAGCAGTTATCTAGGGACCCAGCATTTT
TRBJ1-4 NA few TRBV5-1 CASSPDRPEKLFF TGCGCCAGCAGCCCTGACAGACCGGAAAAACTGTTTTTT
TRBJ2-2 TRBD2 NA TRBV15 CATSRDLAGVNTGELFF TGTGCCACCAGCAGAGATCTCGCGGGGGTGAACACCGGGGAGCTGTTTTTT
TRBJ2-2 TRBD1 NA TRBV6-2/TRBV6-3 CASSRTEGQSNTGELFF TGTGCCAGCAGCCGCACAGAGGGACAGTCGAACACCGGGGAGCTGTTTTTT
TRBJ2-2 NA few TRBV5-1 CASSLASNTGELFF TGCGCCAGCAGCTTGGCCTCGAACACCGGGGAGCTGTTTTTT
TRBJ2-2 NA NA TRBV4-3 CASSLVREAVNTGELFF TGCGCCAGCAGCCTGGTGAGGGAAGCAGTGAACACCGGGGAGCTGTTTTTT
TRBJ1-1 NA few TRBV7-6 CASSAGPNTEAFF TGTGCCAGCAGCGCCGGACCCAACACTGAAGCTTTCTTT
TRBJ2-5 NA few TRBV29-1 CSAARGAGTEKQETQYF TGCAGCGCTGCGCGCGGCGCCGGGACGGAGAAACAAGAGACCCAGTACTTC
TRBJ1-6 NA few TRBV6-5 CASSTGSGPLHF TGTGCCAGCAGCACGGGTTCGGGCCCGCTCCACTTT
TRBJ1-3 NA few TRBV18 CASSPPGVRSGNTIYF TGTGCCAGCTCACCACCCGGGGTCCGCTCTGGAAACACCATATATTTT
TRBJ1-2 TRBD1 many TRBV5-8 CASSPRLDRGRVANYGYTF TGTGCCAGCAGCCCTAGACTCGACAGGGGCCGAGTTGCTAACTATGGCTACACCTTC
TRBJ2-6 NA many TRBV6-5 CASSPQGSGANVLTF TGTGCCAGCAGCCCCCAGGGCTCTGGGGCCAACGTCCTGACTTTC